The 23 T cell receptor beta chains presented below share a single source sample, sequenced in a study of blood T cell repertoires in COVID-19. Produced via immunoSEQ multiplex PCR; TCRdb's table is partial and in-frame only. The top ten hold around 6.9% of the sample, which has about 180,000 clones, 70% to 85% seen once. Sequenced material: peripheral blood. The receptors here all came from a man older than 75 with COVID-19, enrolled during active disease.

The chain is built from TRBV5-6 and TRBJ1-1, with 10 bases aligning to TRBD1. The CDR3 is made up of 16 amino acids. Trimming at V came to 0 bases and at J to 5 bases, leaving 7 bases not matched to a gene. The germline gives CDR1 SGHDT, CDR2 YYEEEE. CDR3: CASSLGMTGGATEAFF. CDR3 nucleotides: TGTGCCAGCAGCTTGGGAATGACAGGGGGCGCGACTGAAGCTTTCTTT.

The chain employs TRBV7-9 and TRBJ2-7; D may be TRBD1 (5 bases). V lost 5 bases and J 2 bases, leaving 16 bases between the germline ends. This CDR3 has 15 amino acids. Germline lookup yields CDR1 SEHNR and CDR2 FQNEAQ (reference sequence). The CDR3: CASSRTGQATYEQYF. The CDR3 DNA reads as TGTGCCAGCAGCCGCACCGGACAAGCAACCTACGAGCAGTACTTC.

The CDR3 nucleotides are TGTGCCAGCAGCTCCGACACCGGGGGTTCACCCCTCCACTTT. This gives the protein CASSSDTGGSPLHF. This rearrangement joins TRBV7-8 to TRBJ1-6; D perhaps matches TRBD1 (5 bases). Germline values: CDR1 SGHVS, CDR2 FQNEAQ. Trimming shortened V by 4 bases and J by 9 bases, and 13 bases separated the two germline ends. CDR3 length: 14 residues.

The chain joins TRBV5-5 to TRBJ1-2, with unresolved D. The CDR3 loop spans 15 amino acids. Trimming stripped 0 bases from V and 2 bases from J, with 11 bases between. Germline V CDR1 and CDR2: SGHKS, YYEKEE (reference sequence). The CDR3 nucleotides are TGTGCCAGCAGCTTGGCCCGCCAGGCCAACTATGGCTACACCTTC. It specifies CASSLARQANYGYTF.

The V gene is TRBV5-4, the J gene TRBJ2-3; D may be TRBD1 (6 bases). The CDR3 is made up of 15 amino acids. With 5 bases removed from V and 1 base from J, the gap between germline ends came to 14 bases. The germline V gene has CDR1 SGHNT and CDR2 YYREEE (reference sequence). The CDR3 loop reads CASSLRGGRTDTQYF. The CDR3 nucleotides are TGTGCCAGCAGTCTTCGAGGGGGACGCACAGATACGCAGTATTTT.

The chain uses TRBV6-5 and TRBJ2-3; TRBD1 is a possible D gene (6 bases). Per germline, CDR1 MNHEY and CDR2 SVGAGI. V was clipped by 7 bases and J by 4 bases, with 12 bases between them. The CDR3 extends over 13 amino acids. The CDR3 DNA sequence: TGTGCCAGCAATTTACAGGGCCCAGATACGCAGTATTTT. Protein product: CASNLQGPDTQYF.

This rearrangement joins TRBV5-1 to TRBJ1-1, with D maybe TRBD1 (6 bases). The CDR3 extends over 15 amino acids. Deletions cut 0 bases from V and 4 bases from J, with 13 bases between. CDR1 SGHRS and CDR2 YFSETQ come from the germline V gene. The CDR3 here is CASSLVQGLGTEAFF. CDR3 sequence (DNA): TGCGCCAGCAGCTTGGTCCAGGGGCTAGGCACTGAAGCTTTCTTT. Full variable domain (remainder filled in from reference TRBV5-1 and TRBJ1-1): KAGVTQTPRYLIKTRGQQVTLSCSPISGHRSVSWYQQTPGQGLQFLFEYFSETQRNKGNFPGRFSGRQFSNSRSEMNVSTLELGDSALYLCASSLVQGLGTEAFFGQGTRLTVV.

V is TRBV3-1 (or the pseudogene TRBV3-2) and J is TRBJ2-4, with TRBD2 as a possible D gene (6 bases). V was pared by 1 base and J by 9 bases, with 13 bases between. The CDR3 length is 14 residues. Germline V gene lookup returns CDR1 LGHDT and CDR2 YNNKEL (reference sequence). CDR3 bases: TGTGCCAGCAGCCAAGCCCCTGACGGGGGCATTCAGTACTTC. It codes for CASSQAPDGGIQYF.

V gene TRBV3-1 (or the pseudogene TRBV3-2) combines with J gene TRBJ1-4; perhaps TRBD1 as D (6 bases). Deletions cut 4 bases from V and 8 bases from J, with 23 bases between. The CDR3 sequence is 17 residues long. CDR1 is LGHDT, CDR2 YNNKEL, per germline (reference sequence). The CDR3 DNA is TGTGCCAGCAGCCTCCGGGGGGAGGGGGGACCATCCGAAAAACTGTTTTTT. This gives the protein CASSLRGEGGPSEKLFF.

The sample holds a few counts of this clone. The V gene is TRBV5-1, the J gene TRBJ1-2, with TRBD1 matching over 7 bases. V dropped 4 bases and J dropped 5; count of bases not matched to a gene: 8. The CDR3 consists of 14 residues. Germline assignment: CDR1 SGHRS and CDR2 YFSETQ. CDR3 residues: CASSGPGTVYGYTF. CDR3 coding DNA: TGCGCCAGCAGCGGTCCCGGGACAGTTTATGGCTACACCTTC.

The V and J genes are TRBV2 and TRBJ1-5; D perhaps matches TRBD1 (5 bases). The germline gives CDR1 SNHLY, CDR2 FYNNEI. With 5 bases removed from V and 2 bases from J, the gap between germline ends came to 13 bases. The CDR3 sequence is 15 residues long. DNA of the CDR3: TGTGCCAGCAGTAAGGGGCAAGGGCGCAATCAGCCCCAGCATTTT. Amino acid sequence: CASSKGQGRNQPQHF.

The chain recombines TRBV5-4 with TRBJ1-4; possible D gene TRBD1, 6 bases. V was cut by 5 bases and J by 0 bases, with 17 bases left in between. The CDR3 sequence is 17 residues long. CDR1 is SGHNT, CDR2 YYREEE, per germline (reference sequence). The CDR3 sequence: CASREGGTSATNEKLFF. CDR3 DNA: TGTGCCAGCAGAGAGGGGGGGACTTCGGCAACTAATGAAAAACTGTTTTTT.

The chain has TRBV6-6 and TRBJ2-4; 7 positions agree with TRBD2. Trimming at V came to 5 bases and at J to 8 bases, leaving 0 bases not matched to a gene. CDR1 and CDR2 from the germline V gene are MNHNY and SVGAGI (reference sequence). CDR3 length: 11 amino acids. This CDR3 is CASSGGDIQYF. CDR3 sequence (DNA): TGTGCCAGCAGTGGGGGGGACATTCAGTACTTC.

The chain couples TRBV3-1 (or the pseudogene TRBV3-2) to TRBJ1-6; weak D call: TRBD1 (5 bases). The CDR3 spans 14 residues. V was cut by 2 bases and J by 4 bases, with 6 bases left in between. CDR1 and CDR2 (germline): LGHDT, YNNKEL (reference sequence). The CDR3 coding sequence is TGTGCCAGCAGCCAACAGGGTTATAATTCACCCCTCCACTTT. Translating it yields CASSQQGYNSPLHF.

This chain's CDR3 is CASSLAQGRSGNTIYF. CDR3 sequence (DNA): TGTGCCAGCAGCTTAGCGCAGGGAAGGTCTGGAAACACCATATATTTT. This chain connects TRBV7-6 to TRBJ1-3; TRBD1 might be the D (5 bases). Germline V gene data show CDR1 as SGHVS and CDR2 as FNYEAQ. The V end lost 0 bases, the J end lost 1 base, and 10 bases lay between the germline ends. The CDR3 covers 16 residues. The full variable domain, with the rest looked up from reference TRBV7-6 and TRBJ1-3, is GAGVSQSPRYKVTKRGQDVALRCDPISGHVSLYWYRQALGQGPEFLTYFNYEAQQDKSGLPNDRFSAERPEGSISTLTIQRTEQRDSAMYRCASSLAQGRSGNTIYFGEGSWLTVV.

This chain connects TRBV4-3 to TRBJ2-3; D is perhaps TRBD2 (6 bases). The CDR3 sequence is 16 residues long. V was cut by 0 bases and J by 3 bases, with 13 bases left in between. The germline CDR1 and CDR2 sequences are LGHNA and YSLEER. The CDR3 sequence is CASSQDMEGWTDTQYF. The CDR3 DNA is TGCGCCAGCAGCCAAGATATGGAGGGGTGGACAGATACGCAGTATTTT.

J is TRBJ2-5 and V is TRBV5-1; D is perhaps TRBD1 (6 bases). Trimming took 0 bases from V and 5 from J, leaving 11 bases between them. Germline V gene sequence: CDR1 SGHRS, CDR2 YFSETQ. The CDR3 has 14 residues. The CDR3 region is CASSLGSGAETQYF. The DNA of the CDR3 is TGCGCCAGCAGCTTGGGGTCAGGGGCGGAGACCCAGTACTTC.

The rearrangement joins TRBV7-9 to TRBJ1-3; D is perhaps TRBD1 (5 bases). The length of the CDR3 is 14 residues. With 5 bases removed from V and 0 bases from J, the gap between germline ends came to 8 bases. The germline V gene has CDR1 SEHNR and CDR2 FQNEAQ (reference sequence). The CDR3 DNA is TGTGCCAGCAGCCGACAGACCTCTGGAAACACCATATATTTT. It yields the protein CASSRQTSGNTIYF.

On this clone: At one of its ends the junction is not consistent with the germline gene, which may arise from a read error. The chain is built from TRBV6-5 and TRBJ2-7; tentative D call: TRBD2 (5 bases). The CDR3 runs 14 residues. Looked up from germline, CDR1 is MNHEY and CDR2 is SVGAGI. The CDR3, as DNA: TGTGCCAGCAGTAAGGACCGACTATCCTACGCGCAGTACTTC. Its translation: CASSKDRLSYAQYF.

CDR3 nucleotides: TGTGCCAGCAGCCGGGGGGAGAACACTGAAGCTTTCTTT. Encoded protein: CASSRGENTEAFF. The chain joins TRBV7-6 to TRBJ1-1, with D maybe TRBD1 (5 bases). Trimming stripped 5 bases from V and 1 base from J, with 8 bases between. The CDR3 sequence is 13 residues long. Germline CDR1 reads SGHVS; CDR2 reads FNYEAQ.

V and J are TRBV4-1 and TRBJ1-5; the D is unclear. Germline-derived CDR1 and CDR2 are MGHRA and YSYEKL. This CDR3 has 15 amino acids. V was trimmed by 0 bases and J by 6 bases, leaving 12 bases between them. This chain's CDR3 is CASSQDWLNSQPQHF. Written as DNA, the CDR3 is TGCGCCAGCAGCCAAGATTGGCTGAACAGTCAGCCCCAGCATTTT.

This clone appeared a single time. The chain recombines TRBV12-5 with TRBJ1-2; no clear D. Trimming shortened V by 2 bases and J by 7 bases, and 11 bases separated the two germline ends. Germline CDR1 reads LGHNT; CDR2 reads FRNRAP. This CDR3 is built from 13 residues. For the CDR3, the DNA is TGTGCTAGTGGTTTGAGCCAGACTGGTGGCTACACCTTC. Protein sequence: CASGLSQTGGYTF.

The count of this clone is one. The rearrangement links TRBV27 to TRBJ1-6, with a tentative D call TRBD1 (6 bases). CDR3 length: 15 residues. From germline, CDR1 is MNHEY and CDR2 SMNVEV (reference sequence). V lost 8 bases, J lost 6 bases, and 17 bases lay in between. CDR3 nucleotides: TGTGCCAGCCACCAGGGGATGAGGGGTAATTCACCCCTCCACTTT. Its protein product is CASHQGMRGNSPLHF.